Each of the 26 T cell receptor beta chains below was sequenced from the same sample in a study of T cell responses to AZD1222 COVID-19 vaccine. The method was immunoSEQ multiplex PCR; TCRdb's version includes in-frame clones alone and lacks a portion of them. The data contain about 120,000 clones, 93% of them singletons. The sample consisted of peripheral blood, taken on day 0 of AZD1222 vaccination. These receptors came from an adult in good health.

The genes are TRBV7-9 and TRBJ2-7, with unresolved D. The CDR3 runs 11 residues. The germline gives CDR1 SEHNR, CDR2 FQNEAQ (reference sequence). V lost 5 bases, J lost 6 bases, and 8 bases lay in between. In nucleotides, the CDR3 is TGTGCCAGCAGCCCCGGGTTCGAGCAGTACTTC. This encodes CASSPGFEQYF.

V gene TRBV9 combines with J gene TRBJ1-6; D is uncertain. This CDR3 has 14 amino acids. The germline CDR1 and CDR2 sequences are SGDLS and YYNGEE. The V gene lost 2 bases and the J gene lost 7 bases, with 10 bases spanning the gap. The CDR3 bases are TGTGCCAGCAGCGTCAGTACCTCGAATTCACCCCTCCACTTT. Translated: CASSVSTSNSPLHF.

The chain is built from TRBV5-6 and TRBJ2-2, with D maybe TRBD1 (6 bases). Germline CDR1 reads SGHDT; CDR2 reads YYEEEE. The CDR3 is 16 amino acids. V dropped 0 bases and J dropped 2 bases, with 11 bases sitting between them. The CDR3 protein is CASSLVGRGNTGELFF. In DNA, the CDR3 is TGTGCCAGCAGCTTGGTCGGCAGGGGCAACACCGGGGAGCTGTTTTTT.

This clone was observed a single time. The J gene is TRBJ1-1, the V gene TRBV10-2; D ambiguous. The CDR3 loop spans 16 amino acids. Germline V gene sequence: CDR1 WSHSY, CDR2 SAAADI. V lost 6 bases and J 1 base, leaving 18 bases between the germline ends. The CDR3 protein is CASSEIGVGENTEAFF. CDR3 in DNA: TGCGCCAGCAGCGAAATCGGGGTCGGAGAGAACACTGAAGCTTTCTTT.

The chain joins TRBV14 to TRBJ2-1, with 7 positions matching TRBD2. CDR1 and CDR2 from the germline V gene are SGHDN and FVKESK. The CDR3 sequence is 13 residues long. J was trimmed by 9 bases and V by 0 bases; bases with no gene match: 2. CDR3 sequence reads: CASSQESGTEQFF. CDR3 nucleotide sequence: TGTGCCAGCAGCCAAGAGAGCGGGACTGAGCAGTTCTTC. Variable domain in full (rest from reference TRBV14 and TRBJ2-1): EAGVTQFPSHSVIEKGQTVTLRCDPISGHDNLYWYRRVMGKEIKFLLHFVKESKQDESGMPNNRFLAERTGGTYSTLKVQPAELEDSGVYFCASSQESGTEQFFGPGTRLTVL.

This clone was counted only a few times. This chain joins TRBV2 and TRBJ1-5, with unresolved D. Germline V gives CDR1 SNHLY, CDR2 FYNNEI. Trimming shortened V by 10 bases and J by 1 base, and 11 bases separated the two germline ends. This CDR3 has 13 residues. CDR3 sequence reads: CATSKWSNQPQHF. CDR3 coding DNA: TGTGCCACCTCGAAGTGGAGCAATCAGCCCCAGCATTTT.

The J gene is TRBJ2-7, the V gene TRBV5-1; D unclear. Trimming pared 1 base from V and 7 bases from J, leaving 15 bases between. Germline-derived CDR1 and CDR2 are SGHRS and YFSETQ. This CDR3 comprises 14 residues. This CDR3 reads CASSLFGLPEEQYF. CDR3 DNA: TGCGCCAGCAGCTTGTTTGGGTTACCGGAGGAGCAGTACTTC.

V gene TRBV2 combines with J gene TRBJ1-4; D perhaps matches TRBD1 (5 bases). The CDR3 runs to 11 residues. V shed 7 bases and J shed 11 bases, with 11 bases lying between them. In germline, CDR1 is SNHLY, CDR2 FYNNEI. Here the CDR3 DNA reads TGTGCCAGCAAGGGGCGGGTGAAACTGTTTTTT. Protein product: CASKGRVKLFF.

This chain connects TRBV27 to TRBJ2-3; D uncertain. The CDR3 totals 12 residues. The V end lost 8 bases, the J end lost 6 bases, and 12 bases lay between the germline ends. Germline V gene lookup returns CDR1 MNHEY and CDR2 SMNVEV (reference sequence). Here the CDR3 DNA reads TGTGCCAGCGGTCCCAGCCCCGATACGCAGTATTTT. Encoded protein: CASGPSPDTQYF.

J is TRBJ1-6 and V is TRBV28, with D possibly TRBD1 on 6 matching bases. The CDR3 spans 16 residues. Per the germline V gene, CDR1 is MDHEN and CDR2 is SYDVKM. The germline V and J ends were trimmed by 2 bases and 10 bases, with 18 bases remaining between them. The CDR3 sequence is CASSLAGAQSLSPLHF. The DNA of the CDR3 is TGTGCCAGCAGTTTAGCAGGGGCCCAATCTCTGTCACCCCTCCACTTT.

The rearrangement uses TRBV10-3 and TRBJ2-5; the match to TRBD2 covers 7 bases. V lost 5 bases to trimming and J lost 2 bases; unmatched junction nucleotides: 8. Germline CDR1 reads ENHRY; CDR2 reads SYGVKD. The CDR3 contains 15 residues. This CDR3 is CAISPTSAPQETQYF. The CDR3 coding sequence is TGTGCCATCAGTCCAACTAGCGCCCCTCAAGAGACCCAGTACTTC.

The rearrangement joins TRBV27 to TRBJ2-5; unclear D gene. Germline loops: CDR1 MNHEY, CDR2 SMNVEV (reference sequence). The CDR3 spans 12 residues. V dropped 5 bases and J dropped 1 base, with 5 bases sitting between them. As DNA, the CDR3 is TGTGCCAGCAGTACGACCCAAGAGACCCAGTACTTC. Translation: CASSTTQETQYF.

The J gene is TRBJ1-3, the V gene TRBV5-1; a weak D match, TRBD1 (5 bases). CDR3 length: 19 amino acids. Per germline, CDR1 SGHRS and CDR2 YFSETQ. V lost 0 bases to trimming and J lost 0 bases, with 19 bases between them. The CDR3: CASSLADPRGRPSGNTIYF. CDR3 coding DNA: TGCGCCAGCAGCTTGGCCGACCCCCGGGGACGCCCCTCTGGAAACACCATATATTTT.

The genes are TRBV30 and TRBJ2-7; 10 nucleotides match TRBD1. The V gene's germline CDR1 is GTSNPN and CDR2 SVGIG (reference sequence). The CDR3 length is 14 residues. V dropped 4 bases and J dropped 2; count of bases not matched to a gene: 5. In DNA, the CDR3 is TGTGCCTGGAATCCGGGACAGGGGCCCTACGAGCAGTACTTC. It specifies CAWNPGQGPYEQYF.

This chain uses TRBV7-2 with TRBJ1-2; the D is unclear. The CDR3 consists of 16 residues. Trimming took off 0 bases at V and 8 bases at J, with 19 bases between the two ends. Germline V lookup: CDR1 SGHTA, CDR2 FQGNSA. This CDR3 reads CASSLALKWEVRGYTF. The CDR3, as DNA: TGTGCCAGCAGCTTAGCGCTAAAATGGGAAGTACGGGGCTACACCTTC.

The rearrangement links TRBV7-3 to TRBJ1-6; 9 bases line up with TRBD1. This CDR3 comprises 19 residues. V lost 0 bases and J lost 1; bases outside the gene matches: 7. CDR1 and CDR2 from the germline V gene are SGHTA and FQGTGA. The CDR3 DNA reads TGTGCCAGCAGCTTAACGACAGGGGGGATCGTTTCCTATAATTCACCCCTCCACTTT. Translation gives CASSLTTGGIVSYNSPLHF.

The CDR3 is CASSVGGSNEKLFF. As DNA, the CDR3 is TGTGCCAGCAGCGTGGGGGGATCTAATGAAAAACTGTTTTTT. This chain uses TRBV9 with TRBJ1-4; D may be TRBD1 (5 bases). The V gene lost 2 bases and the J gene lost 3 bases, with 8 bases spanning the gap. The CDR3 is 14 residues long. CDR1 is SGDLS and CDR2 is YYNGEE in the germline V gene.

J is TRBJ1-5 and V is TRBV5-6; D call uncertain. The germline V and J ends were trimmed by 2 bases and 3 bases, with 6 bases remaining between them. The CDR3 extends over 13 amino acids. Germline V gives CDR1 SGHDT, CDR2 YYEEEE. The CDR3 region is CASSLQLNQPQHF. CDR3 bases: TGTGCCAGCAGCTTACAGCTCAATCAGCCCCAGCATTTT.

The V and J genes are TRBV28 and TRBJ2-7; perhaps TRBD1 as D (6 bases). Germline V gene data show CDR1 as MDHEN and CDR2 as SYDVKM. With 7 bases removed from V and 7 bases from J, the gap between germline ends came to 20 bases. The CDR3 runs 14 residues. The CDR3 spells CASTRSDRHREQYF. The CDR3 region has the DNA TGTGCCAGCACCAGGAGTGACAGGCACCGGGAGCAGTACTTC.

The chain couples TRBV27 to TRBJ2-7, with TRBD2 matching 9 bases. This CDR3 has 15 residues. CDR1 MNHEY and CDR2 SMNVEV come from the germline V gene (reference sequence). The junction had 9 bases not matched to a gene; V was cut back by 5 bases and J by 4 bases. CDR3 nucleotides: TGTGCCAGCAGTCTCTCCGGGACTAGCTCATACGAGCAGTACTTC. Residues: CASSLSGTSSYEQYF.

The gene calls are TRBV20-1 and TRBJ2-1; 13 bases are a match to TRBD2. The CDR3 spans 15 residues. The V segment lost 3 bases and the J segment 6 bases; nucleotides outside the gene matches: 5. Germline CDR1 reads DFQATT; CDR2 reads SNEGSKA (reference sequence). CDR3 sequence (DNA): TGCAGTGCTAGTTTCAGACTAGCGGGAGGCAATGAGCAGTTCTTC. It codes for CSASFRLAGGNEQFF.

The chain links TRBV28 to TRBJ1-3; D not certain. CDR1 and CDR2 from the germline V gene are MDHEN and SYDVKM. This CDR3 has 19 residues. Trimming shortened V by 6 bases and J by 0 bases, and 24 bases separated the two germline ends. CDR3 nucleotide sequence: TGTGCCAGCAGCTCCAAGGGTTGGGATAAGATCAGCTCTGGAAACACCATATATTTT. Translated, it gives CASSSKGWDKISSGNTIYF.

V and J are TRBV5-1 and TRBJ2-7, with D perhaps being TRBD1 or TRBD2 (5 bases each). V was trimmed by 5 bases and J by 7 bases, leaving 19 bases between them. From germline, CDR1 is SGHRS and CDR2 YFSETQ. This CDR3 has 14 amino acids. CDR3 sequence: CASSSQTGPGEQYF. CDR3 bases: TGCGCCAGCAGTTCCCAGACGGGGCCGGGGGAGCAGTACTTC.

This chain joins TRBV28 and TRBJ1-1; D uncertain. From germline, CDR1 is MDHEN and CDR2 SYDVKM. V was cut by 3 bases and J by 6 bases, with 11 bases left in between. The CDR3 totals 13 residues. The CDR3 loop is CASSFPGRAEAFF. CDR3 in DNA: TGTGCCAGCAGTTTCCCAGGACGGGCTGAAGCTTTCTTT.

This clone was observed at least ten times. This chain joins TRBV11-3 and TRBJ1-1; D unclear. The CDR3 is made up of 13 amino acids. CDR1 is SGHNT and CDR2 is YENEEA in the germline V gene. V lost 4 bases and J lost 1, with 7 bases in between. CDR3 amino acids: CASSYTQNTEAFF. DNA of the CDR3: TGTGCCAGCAGCTATACACAGAACACTGAAGCTTTCTTT.

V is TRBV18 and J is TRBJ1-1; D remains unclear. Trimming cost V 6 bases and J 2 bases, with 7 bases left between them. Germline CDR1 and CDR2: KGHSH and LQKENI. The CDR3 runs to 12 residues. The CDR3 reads CASSRDNTEAFF. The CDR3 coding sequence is TGTGCCAGCTCCCGCGACAACACTGAAGCTTTCTTT. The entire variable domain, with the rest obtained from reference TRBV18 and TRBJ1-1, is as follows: NAGVMQNPRHLVRRRGQEARLRCSPMKGHSHVYWYRQLPEEGLKFMVYLQKENIIDESGMPKERFSAEFPKEGPSILRIQQVVRGDSAAYFCASSRDNTEAFFGQGTRLTVV.